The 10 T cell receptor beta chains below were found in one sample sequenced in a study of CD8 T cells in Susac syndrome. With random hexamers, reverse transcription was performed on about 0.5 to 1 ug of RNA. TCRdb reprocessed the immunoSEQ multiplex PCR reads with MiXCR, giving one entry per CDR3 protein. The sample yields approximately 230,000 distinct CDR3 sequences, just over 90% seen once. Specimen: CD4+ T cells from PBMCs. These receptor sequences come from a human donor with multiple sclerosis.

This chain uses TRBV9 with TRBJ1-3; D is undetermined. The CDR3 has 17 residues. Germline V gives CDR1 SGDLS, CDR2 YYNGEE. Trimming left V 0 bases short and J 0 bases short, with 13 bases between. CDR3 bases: TGTGCCAGCAGCGTAGGCGGGCGGCTGAGCTCTGGAAACACCATATATTTT. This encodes CASSVGGRLSSGNTIYF.

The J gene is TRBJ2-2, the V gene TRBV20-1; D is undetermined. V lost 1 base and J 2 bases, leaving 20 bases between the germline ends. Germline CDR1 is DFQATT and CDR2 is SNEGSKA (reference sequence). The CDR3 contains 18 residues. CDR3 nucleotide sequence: TGCAGTGCTAGAGGGGCCGTTCAGTCCCACATTAACACCGGGGAGCTGTTTTTT. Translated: CSARGAVQSHINTGELFF.

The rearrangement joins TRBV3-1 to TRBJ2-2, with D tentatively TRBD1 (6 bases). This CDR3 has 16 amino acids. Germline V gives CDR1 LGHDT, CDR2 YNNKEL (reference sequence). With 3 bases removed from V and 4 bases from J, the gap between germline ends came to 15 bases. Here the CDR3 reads CASSHDYRERTGELFF. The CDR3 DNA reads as TGTGCCAGCAGCCACGACTACAGGGAGCGCACCGGGGAGCTGTTTTTT.

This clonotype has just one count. CDR3 DNA: TGCGCCAGCAGCTTGAAGTTGAAAGAGGGGGCGAAGGGAAGCAATCAGCCCCAGCATTTT. It specifies CASSLKLKEGAKGSNQPQHF. V is TRBV5-1 and J is TRBJ1-5; 7 bases agree with TRBD1. CDR1 is SGHRS and CDR2 is YFSETQ in the germline V gene. The length of the CDR3 is 20 residues. The ends lost 1 base at V and 1 base at J; junction bases unmatched: 17.

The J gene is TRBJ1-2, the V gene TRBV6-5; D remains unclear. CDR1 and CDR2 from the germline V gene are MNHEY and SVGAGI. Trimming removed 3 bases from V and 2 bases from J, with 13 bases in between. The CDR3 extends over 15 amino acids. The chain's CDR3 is CASSYGRVPNYGYTF. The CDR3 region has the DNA TGTGCCAGCAGTTATGGCCGCGTACCCAACTATGGCTACACCTTC.

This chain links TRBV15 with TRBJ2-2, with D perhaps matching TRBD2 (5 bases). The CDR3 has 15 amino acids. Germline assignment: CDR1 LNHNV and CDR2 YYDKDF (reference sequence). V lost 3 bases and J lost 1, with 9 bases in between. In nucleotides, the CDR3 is TGTGCCACCAGCAGCAACGGGATGAACACCGGGGAGCTGTTTTTT. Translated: CATSSNGMNTGELFF. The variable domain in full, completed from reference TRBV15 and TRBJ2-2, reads DAMVIQNPRYQVTQFGKPVTLSCSQTLNHNVMYWYQQKSSQAPKLLFHYYDKDFNNEADTPDNFQSRRPNTSFCFLDIRSPGLGDTAMYLCATSSNGMNTGELFFGEGSRLTVL.

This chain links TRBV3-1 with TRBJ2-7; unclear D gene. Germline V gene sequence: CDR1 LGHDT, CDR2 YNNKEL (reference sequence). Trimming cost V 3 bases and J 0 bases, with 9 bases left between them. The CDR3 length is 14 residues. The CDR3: CASSQSWASYEQYF. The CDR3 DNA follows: TGTGCCAGCAGCCAGAGCTGGGCCTCCTACGAGCAGTACTTC.

The DNA for the CDR3 is TGTGCCAGCAGCCATTGGAACACTGAAGCTTTCTTT. Protein product: CASSHWNTEAFF. The chain uses TRBV3-1 and TRBJ1-1; the D is unclear. V was shortened by 3 bases and J by 1 base, with 3 bases between the two germline ends. From germline, CDR1 is LGHDT and CDR2 YNNKEL (reference sequence). The CDR3 is 12 residues long.

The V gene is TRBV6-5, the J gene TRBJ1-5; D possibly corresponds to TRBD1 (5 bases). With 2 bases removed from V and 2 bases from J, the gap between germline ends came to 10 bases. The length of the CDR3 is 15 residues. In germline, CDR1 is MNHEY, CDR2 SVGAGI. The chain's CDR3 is CASSYAAGRNQPQHF. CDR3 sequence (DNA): TGTGCCAGCAGTTACGCGGCGGGACGCAATCAGCCCCAGCATTTT.

CDR3 amino acids: CASSSDSTPYEQYF. DNA of the CDR3: TGTGCCAGCAGCAGTGACAGCACACCTTACGAGCAGTACTTC. The chain has TRBV14 and TRBJ2-7; D is possibly TRBD1 (5 bases). In germline, CDR1 is SGHDN, CDR2 FVKESK. CDR3 length equals 14 residues. V was pared by 5 bases and J by 4 bases, with 15 bases between.